This T cell receptor (beta chain) was profiled in a study of T cell changes during pregnancy in multiple sclerosis. Assay used: immunoSEQ multiplex PCR; TCRdb lists only in-frame clones, some missing. The sample carries around 80,000 clones, 94% recorded once. V lost 4 bases to trimming and J lost 6 bases, with 21 bases between them. The length of the CDR3 is 16 residues. In germline, CDR1 is SGHKS, CDR2 YYEKEE (reference sequence). The V call is TRBV5-5, the J call TRBJ2-3; D ambiguous. Sequencing used peripheral blood, obtained in the second trimester of pregnancy. The receptor was isolated from a female donor in good health, enrolled as a control in a pregnancy study. CDR3 nucleotide sequence: TGTGCCAGCAGCCTCTACGCGCTTAGCCCCCCGGATACGCAGTATTTT. It encodes CASSLYALSPPDTQYF.